One and the same sample provided the 26 T cell receptor beta chains below, sequenced in a study of vaccination and CD4 T cells after COVID-19. Their antigens remain unidentified. The Oncomine TCR Beta short-read assay was applied to DNA of cultured CD4+ T cells. TCRdb reprocessed the PCR reads via MiXCR and lists one record per CDR3 protein. The profile shows about 16,000 distinct CDR3 sequences, about 40% of them singletons. Noted treatment: approximately 11-day PBMC culture with coronavirus spike peptide pools or control peptides (ViraFEST assay). The source material was CD4+ T cells from blood, cultured in vitro, sampled after SARS-CoV-2 vaccination. These receptors came from a human donor who had recovered from COVID-19.

The genes are TRBV7-2 and TRBJ2-5, with TRBD2 as a possible D gene (5 bases). This CDR3 is built from 13 residues. The germline V gene has CDR1 SGHTA and CDR2 FQGNSA. V lost 10 bases, J lost 0 bases, and 12 bases lay in between. Here the CDR3 DNA reads TGTGCCACCCAGAGCGGCAACCAAGAGACCCAGTACTTC. This translates into CATQSGNQETQYF.

This clonotype appeared a few times. The gene calls are TRBV7-2 and TRBJ2-7, with a tentative D call TRBD2 (5 bases). The V gene's germline CDR1 is SGHTA and CDR2 FQGNSA. V was cut by 6 bases and J by 0 bases, with 21 bases left in between. There are 17 residues in the CDR3. The CDR3 nucleotides read TGTGCCAGCAGTTCTCGGCTCCTCGGGAAAAGCTCCTACGAGCAGTACTTC. This codes for CASSSRLLGKSSYEQYF.

The chain couples TRBV4-1 to TRBJ1-4; perhaps TRBD1 as D (5 bases). Trimming took off 3 bases at V and 3 bases at J, with 11 bases between the two ends. Germline assignment: CDR1 MGHRA and CDR2 YSYEKL. This CDR3 has 15 amino acids. CDR3 sequence reads: CASSHPGLANEKLFF. In DNA, the CDR3 is TGCGCCAGCAGCCATCCAGGGTTGGCTAATGAAAAACTGTTTTTT.

The genes are TRBV5-1 and TRBJ2-3; the D is unclear. Germline V gene sequence: CDR1 SGHRS, CDR2 YFSETQ. This CDR3 is built from 15 residues. V dropped 3 bases and J dropped 5 bases, with 16 bases sitting between them. The DNA of the CDR3 is TGCGCCAGCAGCTATTCCAGCACGCGTTTAGATACGCAGTATTTT. Amino acids: CASSYSSTRLDTQYF.

The chain couples TRBV20-1 to TRBJ2-4, with D possibly TRBD1 on 6 matching bases. This CDR3 has 15 residues. Germline loops: CDR1 DFQATT, CDR2 SNEGSKA (reference sequence). V was cut by 5 bases and J by 2 bases, with 16 bases left in between. The CDR3 DNA sequence: TGCAGTGCTGGAACTCGACAGGCGTCCAAAAACATTCAGTACTTC. Translated, it gives CSAGTRQASKNIQYF.

This clonotype was found a few times. V usage is TRBV6-1 and J usage is TRBJ2-7; weak D call: TRBD1 (9 bases). Germline V gene data show CDR1 as MNHNS and CDR2 as SASEGT. Between the trimmed V and J ends, which lost 6 bases and 2 bases, there was a span of 20 bases. This CDR3 region has 16 residues. CDR3 protein: CASRLGGDRETYEQYF. CDR3 sequence (DNA): TGTGCCAGCAGGCTCGGGGGGGACAGGGAGACCTACGAGCAGTACTTC.

The chain couples TRBV7-2 to TRBJ1-3; D perhaps matches TRBD1 (5 bases). Per germline, CDR1 SGHTA and CDR2 FQGNSA. The CDR3 covers 15 residues. V was pared by 2 bases and J by 2 bases, with 10 bases between. The CDR3 loop reads CASSLNKGTGNTIYF. DNA for the CDR3: TGTGCCAGCAGCTTAAATAAGGGGACTGGAAACACCATATATTTT.

This chain connects TRBV20-1 to TRBJ2-4; D is perhaps TRBD2 (5 bases). The germline gives CDR1 DFQATT, CDR2 SNEGSKA (reference sequence). The CDR3 is 16 residues long. V was shortened by 6 bases and J by 0 bases, with 18 bases between the two germline ends. The CDR3 sequence: CSAEVRDRLAKNIQYF. The CDR3 DNA is TGCAGTGCCGAAGTCCGGGATAGGCTAGCCAAAAACATTCAGTACTTC.

This clonotype was found a few times. This chain connects TRBV19 to TRBJ2-3, with 10 bases identical to TRBD2. The CDR3 runs to 15 residues. J gave up 3 bases and V 6 bases, and 6 bases lay outside the gene matches. Germline loops: CDR1 LNHDA, CDR2 SQIVND (reference sequence). CDR3 DNA: TGTGCCAGTAGCCGAGGACTAGCGGAAACAGATACGCAGTATTTT. It specifies CASSRGLAETDTQYF.

The chain uses TRBV10-3 and TRBJ2-7; 10 bases match TRBD1. The J call is in doubt because the DNA end fits TRBJ2-5 better. This CDR3 comprises 13 residues. CDR1 and CDR2 (germline): ENHRY, SYGVKD. The CDR3 bases are TGTGCCACCGGGACAGGGGTTTTTGGGACCCAGTACTTC. Translated, it gives CATGTGVFGTQYF.

This clonotype appeared a few times. CDR3 sequence reads: CSASIGTSASGANVLTF. The CDR3 DNA sequence: TGCAGTGCTAGCATAGGGACTAGCGCGTCTGGGGCCAACGTCCTGACTTTC. V and J are TRBV20-1 and TRBJ2-6; 10 bases are shared with TRBD2. CDR1 and CDR2 from the germline V gene are DFQATT and SNEGSKA (reference sequence). Losses at the gene ends were 3 bases for V and 1 base for J; bases not matched to a gene: 6. The CDR3 sequence is 17 residues long.

This chain links TRBV18 with TRBJ1-3; D gene unclear. Germline V gene sequence: CDR1 KGHSH, CDR2 LQKENI. V was pared by 2 bases and J by 4 bases, with 6 bases between. CDR3 length: 13 residues. The CDR3 reads CASSPGEGNTIYF. The CDR3 DNA follows: TGTGCCAGCTCACCAGGGGAGGGAAACACCATATATTTT.

The chain couples TRBV6-1 to TRBJ1-6; possibly TRBD1 for D (6 bases). Trimming left V 2 bases short and J 14 bases short, with 10 bases between. The CDR3 is 12 residues long. CDR1 and CDR2 (germline): MNHNS, SASEGT. The CDR3 sequence is CASSEIRGTLHF. The CDR3 DNA follows: TGTGCCAGCAGTGAAATTAGGGGGACCCTCCACTTT.

This chain links TRBV2 with TRBJ2-5, with D possibly being TRBD2 (5 bases). Germline V lookup: CDR1 SNHLY, CDR2 FYNNEI. CDR3 length: 15 residues. Trimming pared 8 bases from V and 5 bases from J, leaving 21 bases between. DNA of the CDR3: TGTGCCAGCGCGCCGGAGAGGGAGAGAGGGGAGACCCAGTACTTC. It yields the protein CASAPERERGETQYF.

Only a few counts were recorded for this clonotype. This chain links TRBV27 with TRBJ1-1; TRBD1 matches at 8 bases. Per germline, CDR1 MNHEY and CDR2 SMNVEV (reference sequence). V dropped 5 bases and J dropped 2; count of bases not matched to a gene: 10. The CDR3 extends over 16 amino acids. CDR3 sequence reads: CASSPLPGQGNTEAFF. The CDR3 DNA is TGTGCCAGCAGTCCCCTCCCAGGACAGGGTAACACTGAAGCTTTCTTT.

The chain uses TRBV6-1 and TRBJ1-5, with D possibly being TRBD1 (5 bases). This CDR3 spans 16 amino acids. The germline V gene encodes CDR1 MNHNS and CDR2 SASEGT. V was cut by 10 bases and J by 5 bases, with 24 bases left in between. The CDR3 nucleotides read TGTGCCACCACGATGGGGCCCGGGCTAAGGTATCAGCCCCAGCATTTT. Translating it yields CATTMGPGLRYQPQHF.

This clonotype was detected only a few times. The rearrangement joins TRBV2 to TRBJ1-2; TRBD1 agrees at 7 bases. The CDR3 extends over 13 amino acids. The germline CDR1 and CDR2 sequences are SNHLY and FYNNEI. V was clipped by 6 bases and J by 4 bases; unmatched bases: 5. The CDR3 DNA follows: TGTGCCAGCAGGGCGAGGACAGGCTATGGCTACACCTTC. This codes for CASRARTGYGYTF.

About this clonotype: This may be a read error: a much more frequent sequence differs by one nucleotide. The V call is TRBV7-2, the J call TRBJ2-7; a weak D match, TRBD2 (5 bases). CDR1 SGHTA and CDR2 FQGNSA come from the germline V gene. This CDR3 region has 14 residues. The CDR3 loop reads CAGSLVRGLAEQYF. The CDR3 DNA reads TGTGCCGGCAGCTTAGTACGTGGACTGGCCGAGCAGTACTTC.

Only a few counts were recorded for this clonotype. The gene calls are TRBV6-2 or TRBV6-3 and TRBJ2-2; a weak D match, TRBD1 (5 bases). The CDR3 is made up of 17 amino acids. Trimming shortened V by 6 bases and J by 0 bases, and 17 bases separated the two germline ends. The germline V gene has CDR1 MNHEY and CDR2 SVGEGT. The CDR3 sequence is CASSRVPGFANTGELFF. The CDR3 DNA follows: TGTGCCAGCAGCCGCGTCCCAGGGTTCGCGAACACCGGGGAGCTGTTTTTT.

J is TRBJ2-5 and V is TRBV5-6; the match to TRBD1 covers 8 bases. The V gene's germline CDR1 is SGHDT and CDR2 YYEEEE. V gave up 1 base and J gave up 5 bases; unmatched junction bases: 10. This CDR3 is built from 16 residues. The CDR3 coding sequence is TGTGCCAGCAGCTTGTCATGGAGAACAGGGGGGGAGACCCAGTACTTC. It encodes CASSLSWRTGGETQYF.

This clonotype has just a few counts. The chain joins TRBV5-4 to TRBJ1-2; D is uncertain. The CDR3 contains 14 residues. V shed 0 bases and J shed 8 bases, with 14 bases lying between them. CDR1 and CDR2 from the germline V gene are SGHNT and YYREEE (reference sequence). In DNA form, the CDR3 reads TGTGCCAGCAGCTTGGCCAAGATCTGGGTCGGCTACACCTTC. Its protein is CASSLAKIWVGYTF.

The chain has TRBV6-1 and TRBJ2-7; TRBD1 matches 8 bases. Trimming cost V 7 bases and J 4 bases; bases outside gene matches: 6. The CDR3 covers 13 residues. The germline V gene has CDR1 MNHNS and CDR2 SASEGT. The CDR3 coding sequence is TGTGCCAGCACTGCAGGGGGCCTGTACGAGCAGTACTTC. Translation gives CASTAGGLYEQYF.

This clonotype was counted a few times. The chain has TRBV9 and TRBJ2-3; D unclear. The CDR3 has 12 residues. Trimming left V 4 bases short and J 10 bases short, with 13 bases between. CDR1 is SGDLS and CDR2 is YYNGEE in the germline V gene. CDR3 sequence reads: CASSRTPFSQYF. Written as DNA, the CDR3 is TGTGCCAGCAGCCGTACCCCATTCTCGCAGTATTTT.

There are a few counts of this clonotype. This chain links TRBV2 with TRBJ2-5, with D uncertain. The germline gives CDR1 SNHLY, CDR2 FYNNEI. V gave up 2 bases and J gave up 1 base, with 8 bases separating them. This CDR3 spans 14 amino acids. The DNA of the CDR3 is TGTGCCAGCAGTGAATCGCGGTCCCAAGAGACCCAGTACTTC. This sequence encodes CASSESRSQETQYF. Full variable domain (remainder filled in from reference TRBV2 and TRBJ2-5): EPEVTQTPSHQVTQMGQEVILRCVPISNHLYFYWYRQILGQKVEFLVSFYNNEISEKSEIFDDQFSVERPDGSNFTLKIRSTKLEDSAMYFCASSESRSQETQYFGPGTRLLVL.

The J gene is TRBJ2-1, the V gene TRBV6-5; no clear D gene. Trimming took 0 bases from V and 7 from J, leaving 22 bases between them. CDR1 MNHEY and CDR2 SVGAGI come from the germline V gene. There are 18 residues in the CDR3. CDR3 sequence reads: CASSYSSTSAPLGNEQFF. Written as DNA, the CDR3 is TGTGCCAGCAGTTACTCGAGTACATCGGCCCCCTTGGGGAATGAGCAGTTCTTC.

The chain couples TRBV27 to TRBJ1-1; D possibly corresponds to TRBD1 (6 bases). In germline, CDR1 is MNHEY, CDR2 SMNVEV (reference sequence). This CDR3 has 12 residues. V was shortened by 6 bases and J by 1 base, with 6 bases between the two germline ends. The CDR3 DNA reads as TGTGCCAGCAGGACAGGGAACACTGAAGCTTTCTTT. Encoded protein: CASRTGNTEAFF.